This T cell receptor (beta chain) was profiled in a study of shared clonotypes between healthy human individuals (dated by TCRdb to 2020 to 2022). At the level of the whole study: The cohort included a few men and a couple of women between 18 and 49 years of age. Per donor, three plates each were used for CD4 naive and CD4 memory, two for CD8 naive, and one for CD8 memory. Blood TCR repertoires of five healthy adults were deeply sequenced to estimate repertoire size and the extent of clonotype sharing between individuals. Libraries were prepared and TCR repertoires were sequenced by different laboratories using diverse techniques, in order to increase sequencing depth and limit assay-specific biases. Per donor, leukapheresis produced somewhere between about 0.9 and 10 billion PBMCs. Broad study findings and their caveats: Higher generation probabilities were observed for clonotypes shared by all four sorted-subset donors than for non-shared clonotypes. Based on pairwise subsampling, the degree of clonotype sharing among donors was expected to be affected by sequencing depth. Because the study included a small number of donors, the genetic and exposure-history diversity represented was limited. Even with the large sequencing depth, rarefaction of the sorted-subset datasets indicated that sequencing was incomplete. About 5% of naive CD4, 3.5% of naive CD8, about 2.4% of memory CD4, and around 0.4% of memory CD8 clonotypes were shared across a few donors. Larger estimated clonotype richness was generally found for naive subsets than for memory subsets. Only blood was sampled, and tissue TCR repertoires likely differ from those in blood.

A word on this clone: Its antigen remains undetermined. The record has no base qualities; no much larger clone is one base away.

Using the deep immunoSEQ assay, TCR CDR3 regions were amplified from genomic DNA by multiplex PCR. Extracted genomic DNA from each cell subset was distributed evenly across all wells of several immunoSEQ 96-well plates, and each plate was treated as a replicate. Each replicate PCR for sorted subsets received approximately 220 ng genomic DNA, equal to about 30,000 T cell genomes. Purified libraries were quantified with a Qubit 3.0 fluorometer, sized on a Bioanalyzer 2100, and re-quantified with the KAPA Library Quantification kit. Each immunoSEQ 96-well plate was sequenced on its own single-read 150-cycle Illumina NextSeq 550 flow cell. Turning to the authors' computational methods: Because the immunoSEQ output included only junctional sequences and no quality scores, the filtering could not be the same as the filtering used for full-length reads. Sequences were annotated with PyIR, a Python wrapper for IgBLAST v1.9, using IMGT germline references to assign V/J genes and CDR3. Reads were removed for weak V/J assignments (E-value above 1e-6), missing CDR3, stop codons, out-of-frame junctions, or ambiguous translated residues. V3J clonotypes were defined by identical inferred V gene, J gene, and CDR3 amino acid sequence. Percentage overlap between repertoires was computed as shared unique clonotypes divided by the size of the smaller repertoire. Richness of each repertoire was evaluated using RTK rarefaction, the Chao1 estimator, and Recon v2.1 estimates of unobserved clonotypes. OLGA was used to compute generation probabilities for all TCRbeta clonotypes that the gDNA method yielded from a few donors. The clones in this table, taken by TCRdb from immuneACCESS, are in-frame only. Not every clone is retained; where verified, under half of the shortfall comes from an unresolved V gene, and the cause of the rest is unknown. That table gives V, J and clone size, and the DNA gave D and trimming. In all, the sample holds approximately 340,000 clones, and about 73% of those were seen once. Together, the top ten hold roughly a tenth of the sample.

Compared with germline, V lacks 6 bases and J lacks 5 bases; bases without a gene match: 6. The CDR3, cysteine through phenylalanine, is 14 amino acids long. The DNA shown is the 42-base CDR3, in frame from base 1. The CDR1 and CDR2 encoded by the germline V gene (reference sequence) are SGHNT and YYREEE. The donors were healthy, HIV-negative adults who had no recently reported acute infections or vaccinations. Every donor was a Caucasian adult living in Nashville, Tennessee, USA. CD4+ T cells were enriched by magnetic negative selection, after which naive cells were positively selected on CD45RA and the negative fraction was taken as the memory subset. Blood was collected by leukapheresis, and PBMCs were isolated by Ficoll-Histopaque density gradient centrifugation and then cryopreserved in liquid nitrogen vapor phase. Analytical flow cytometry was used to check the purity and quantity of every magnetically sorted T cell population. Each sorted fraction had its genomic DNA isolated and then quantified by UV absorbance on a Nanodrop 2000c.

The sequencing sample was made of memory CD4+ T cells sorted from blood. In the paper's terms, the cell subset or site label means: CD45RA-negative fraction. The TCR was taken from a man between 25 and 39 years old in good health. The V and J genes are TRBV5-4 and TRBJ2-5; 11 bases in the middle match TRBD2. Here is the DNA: TGTGCCAGCACCCTAGCGGGAGGACGGGAGACCCAGTACTTC. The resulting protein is CASTLAGGRETQYF.